This T cell receptor (beta chain) stems from a study of beta chain features in type 1 diabetes. At the level of the study: What patients shared with healthy donors was a similar profile of age, gender and cell yields. Across the samples, over 85 million sorted cells were examined in total.

Whole-study results and caveats: In type 1 diabetes patients, VDJ junctions had fewer insertions; deletions at these junctions were more frequent. Cells that show high TCR expression could be over-represented by cDNA sequencing. TCRB CDR3 length was moderately but significantly reduced in all four CD4+ subsets of Type 1 diabetes patients.

Expressed TCRB transcripts were sequenced because the isolated RNA had all been reverse transcribed beforehand. Clones were read by immunoSEQ multiplex PCR, and TCRdb kept only the in-frame ones, dropping some. The table includes a few hundred thousand clones, more than 11% detected once. As concerns this clone: What it binds is unknown.

Looked up from germline, CDR1 is WNHNN and CDR2 is SYGVQD (reference sequence). CDR3 length: 13 amino acids. V lost 10 bases to trimming and J lost 3 bases, with 13 bases between them. The genes are TRBV10-1 and TRBJ2-1; a weak D match, TRBD2 (5 bases). The sample comprised naive CD4+ T cells from blood. This clonotype originated in a man aged 25-45 years with type 1 diabetes. CDR3 region: CATSGSNYNEQFF. DNA of the CDR3: TGCGCCACTTCGGGATCCAACTACAATGAGCAGTTCTTC.